Listed below are T cell receptor beta chains from one sample, sequenced in a study of CXCR3-negative and CXCR3-positive naive CD8 T cells. From its re-call of the 5' RACE reads, TCRdb lists each CDR3 protein once, without DNA. The sample is made up of roughly 93,000 distinct CDR3 sequences, and the top ten hold approximately 1.1% of it. Material for sequencing was naive CXCR3+ CD8+ T cells from blood. These receptors all come from a human donor in good health. Some clones in this sample may be carry-over from other donors' samples. The CDR3 runs from the conserved cysteine through the conserved F or W. Fields, in order: V gene, clone size, J gene, CDR3 protein. Clone size is shown for a subset of rows, as once, few, many or a class of expanded clone.

TRBV12-3/TRBV12-4,.,TRBJ2-5,CASSGAVSYQETQYF
TRBV12-3/TRBV12-4,.,TRBJ2-5,CASSPGPVNQETQYF
TRBV20-1,.,TRBJ2-7,CSAESWGGQIYEQYF
TRBV18,.,TRBJ2-5,CASLHQDRAMETQYF
TRBV6-2/TRBV6-3,.,TRBJ2-1,CASSSGGAWNEQFF
TRBV6-5,.,TRBJ2-5,CASSLGQGGETQYF
TRBV4-3,.,TRBJ2-3,CASSQGTGEGADTQYF
TRBV7-6,.,TRBJ2-7,CASSFVGREQYF
TRBV7-9,.,TRBJ2-7,CASSLAWTGYEQYF
TRBV4-1,.,TRBJ1-5,CASSPEEYASNQPQHF
TRBV21-1,.,TRBJ1-2,CASSSYLGRVESYGYTF
TRBV29-1,.,TRBJ1-6,CSVPVVGGSPLHF
TRBV29-1,.,TRBJ2-1,CSVMTALGAQFF
TRBV29-1,.,TRBJ1-1,CGVKTGLGEAFF
TRBV9,.,TRBJ2-7,CASSAGTSPYEQYF
TRBV6-6,.,TRBJ2-3,CAIGGSPTDTQYF
TRBV5-1,.,TRBJ2-7,CASSLEWQGAYEQYF
TRBV11-3,.,TRBJ1-5,CASSFYNQGQLQHF
TRBV5-1,.,TRBJ2-1,CASSLNRVDEQFF
TRBV6-2/TRBV6-3,.,TRBJ2-3,CASSYSPSGGPSTDTQYF
TRBV28,.,TRBJ2-3,CASSLLGPRRDTDTQYF
TRBV25-1,.,TRBJ2-1,CASRAVPSSYNEQFF
TRBV20-1,.,TRBJ2-3,CSARDDRDRDLSTDTQYF
TRBV29-1,.,TRBJ1-1,CSVDDWTGPNTEAFF
TRBV4-2,.,TRBJ1-1,CASSQDWWVRTEAFF
TRBV7-9,.,TRBJ2-2,CASSLASPSGELFF
TRBV20-1,.,TRBJ1-1,CSARSLAGTGKAFF
TRBV6-5,.,TRBJ2-7,CASSYFLGDEQYF
TRBV5-1,.,TRBJ2-7,CASRMDGSYEQYF
TRBV15,.,TRBJ1-4,CATSGWGFSEKLFF
TRBV5-6,.,TRBJ2-1,CASSLFLERDNEQFF
TRBV28,.,TRBJ2-3,CASSPGSTDTQYF
TRBV2,.,TRBJ2-2,CASSNRGFGELFF
TRBV2,.,TRBJ2-3,CASSEARTGTRTDTQYF
TRBV6-1,.,TRBJ2-3,CASSEPGDFRWYF
TRBV20-1,large,TRBJ1-2,CSARDLGGINYGYTF
TRBV12-3/TRBV12-4,.,TRBJ2-1,CASSDSGTLEQFF
TRBV28,.,TRBJ1-5,CASSLSAQKDSNQPQHF
TRBV7-9,.,TRBJ2-7,CASSLARGRETYEQYF
TRBV2,.,TRBJ2-1,CASTIDWGLARNEQLF
TRBV2,.,TRBJ2-4,CASRPGQITKAKNIQYF
TRBV20-1,.,TRBJ1-2,CSARGWDRGDYGYTF
TRBV7-9,.,TRBJ2-5,CASSFATSGGQETQYF
TRBV4-3,.,TRBJ2-7,CASSQYWPGVLSEQYF
TRBV27,.,TRBJ2-7,CASSLAGGEQYF
TRBV10-3,.,TRBJ2-3,CAISESTRNTDTQYF
TRBV29-1,.,TRBJ2-7,CSVEGLADNSYEQHF
TRBV5-5,.,TRBJ2-2,CASSLAPAIGGGELFF
TRBV12-3/TRBV12-4,.,TRBJ2-1,CASSYSFGTGPYNEQFF
TRBV7-6,.,TRBJ1-4,CASSPGWNEKLFF
TRBV12-3/TRBV12-4,.,TRBJ1-5,CASSLSQNNQPQHF
TRBV7-2,.,TRBJ2-1,CASSLGGPFSNEQFF
TRBV7-9,.,TRBJ2-7,CASSIQGSEQYF
TRBV6-2/TRBV6-3,.,TRBJ2-1,CASSVSGGVYQTGPNEQFF
TRBV5-1,.,TRBJ2-7,CASATSRGGGYEQYF